These 15 T cell receptor beta chains were all obtained from the same sample, sequenced in a study of T cell changes during pregnancy in multiple sclerosis (dated by TCRdb to between 2018 and 2021). Receptors were amplified or captured by the immunoSEQ multiplex PCR assay. TCRdb mirrors the immuneACCESS table, restricted to in-frame sequences. Some clones are absent from its copies; in checked studies, under half trace to an unresolved V gene, and the reason for the others is unknown. Present in this sample are around 66,000 clones, more than 75% of which were seen just once. The top ten clones comprise less than 4% of the sample. Sequenced here: peripheral blood, sampled in the first trimester of pregnancy. The receptors shown here come from a female donor in good health, enrolled as a control in a pregnancy study.

Here the CDR3 DNA reads TGTGCCAGCAGTTACTCGAGCGGGCGAGCTTTCTTT. Amino acids: CASSYSSGRAFF. This chain links TRBV6-5 with TRBJ1-1; D remains unclear. The germline CDR1 and CDR2 sequences are MNHEY and SVGAGI. V lost 0 bases and J 10 bases, leaving 9 bases between the germline ends. This CDR3 is built from 12 residues.

The chain combines TRBV28 with TRBJ1-2; TRBD1 matches 9 bases. From germline, CDR1 is MDHEN and CDR2 SYDVKM. The V and J ends lost 4 bases and 4 bases, in that order; junction bases with no gene match: 10. This CDR3 spans 16 amino acids. This chain's CDR3 is CASSSHGQGRIYGYTF. CDR3 bases: TGTGCCAGCAGTTCCCACGGACAGGGGCGGATCTATGGCTACACCTTC.

The rearrangement joins TRBV7-3 to TRBJ2-3; D is perhaps TRBD2 (5 bases). V shed 4 bases and J shed 0 bases, with 14 bases lying between them. The CDR3 totals 16 residues. Germline V gene sequence: CDR1 SGHTA, CDR2 FQGTGA. The CDR3 DNA is TGTGCCAGCAGCTCGGACTTAACTATGAGCACAGATACGCAGTATTTT. It specifies CASSSDLTMSTDTQYF.

The chain recombines TRBV7-3 with TRBJ1-1; 7 positions agree with TRBD1. The junction had 8 bases not matched to a gene; V was cut back by 5 bases and J by 8 bases. Germline CDR1 SGHTA, CDR2 FQGTGA. The CDR3 spans 13 residues. In nucleotides, the CDR3 is TGTGCCAGCAGCCTCACCGCAGGGGGAGAAGCTTTCTTT. Encoded protein: CASSLTAGGEAFF.

V usage is TRBV6-6 and J usage is TRBJ1-2; D not certain. The germline V and J ends were trimmed by 5 bases and 7 bases, with 17 bases remaining between them. The CDR3 runs to 14 residues. Germline V gene lookup returns CDR1 MNHNY and CDR2 SVGAGI (reference sequence). The CDR3 reads CASSPDRSGVGYTF. The DNA of the CDR3 is TGTGCCAGCAGTCCCGATCGTTCTGGAGTTGGCTACACCTTC.

V gene TRBV6-5 combines with J gene TRBJ1-1, with D perhaps TRBD1 (5 bases). Germline V gene data show CDR1 as MNHEY and CDR2 as SVGAGI. Trimming stripped 6 bases from V and 11 bases from J, with 22 bases between. The CDR3 sequence is 14 residues long. The DNA of the CDR3 is TGTGCCAGCAGCCCCCCCTTATCAGGGCGCAGGGCTTTCTTT. This codes for CASSPPLSGRRAFF.

V usage is TRBV29-1 and J usage is TRBJ1-3, with 12 bases lining up with TRBD1. Germline V gives CDR1 SQVTM, CDR2 ANQGSEA. The CDR3 covers 14 residues. V shed 8 bases and J 8 bases; nucleotides not matched to a gene: 10. CDR3 residues: CSTYGTGGSDTIYF. The CDR3 region has the DNA TGCAGCACGTACGGGACAGGGGGCTCTGACACCATATATTTT.

The chain combines TRBV2 with TRBJ2-7, with 8 positions matching TRBD1. The V and J ends lost 5 bases and 4 bases, in that order; junction bases with no gene match: 10. Germline CDR1 reads SNHLY; CDR2 reads FYNNEI. CDR3 length equals 15 residues. CDR3: CASSLVGTGGYEQYF. The CDR3, as DNA: TGTGCCAGCAGTTTAGTGGGCACAGGGGGATACGAGCAGTACTTC.

The chain is built from TRBV15 and TRBJ2-2; D is perhaps TRBD2 (5 bases). Per the germline V gene, CDR1 is LNHNV and CDR2 is YYDKDF (reference sequence). This CDR3 has 13 residues. With 5 bases removed from V and 7 bases from J, the gap between germline ends came to 11 bases. The CDR3: CATSQGSDGELFF. In nucleotides, the CDR3 is TGTGCCACCAGCCAAGGGAGCGACGGGGAGCTGTTTTTT. Full variable domain (rest looked up from reference TRBV15 and TRBJ2-2): DAMVIQNPRYQVTQFGKPVTLSCSQTLNHNVMYWYQQKSSQAPKLLFHYYDKDFNNEADTPDNFQSRRPNTSFCFLDIRSPGLGDTAMYLCATSQGSDGELFFGEGSRLTVL.

A single count supports this clone. The V and J genes are TRBV7-2 and TRBJ1-1; no firm D call. The CDR3 contains 14 residues. Trimming took off 5 bases at V and 1 base at J, with 11 bases between the two ends. Germline V gives CDR1 SGHTA, CDR2 FQGNSA. CDR3 loop: CASSHETRNTEAFF. CDR3 bases: TGTGCCAGCAGCCACGAGACAAGGAACACTGAAGCTTTCTTT.

The V and J genes are TRBV7-8 and TRBJ1-2, with D perhaps matching TRBD1 (5 bases). V was clipped by 4 bases and J by 4 bases, with 16 bases between them. The CDR3 has 15 amino acids. CDR1 is SGHVS and CDR2 is FQNEAQ in the germline V gene. The CDR3 loop reads CASSSYSRGGYGYTF. DNA for the CDR3: TGTGCCAGCAGCTCCTATTCAAGGGGAGGCTATGGCTACACCTTC.

The chain combines TRBV2 with TRBJ1-1; D gene ambiguous. The CDR3 is 14 amino acids. Looked up from germline, CDR1 is SNHLY and CDR2 is FYNNEI. V lost 3 bases to trimming and J lost 5 bases, with 13 bases between them. The CDR3 protein is CASSDKAGRTEAFF. The CDR3 region has the DNA TGTGCCAGCAGTGATAAAGCTGGGAGGACTGAAGCTTTCTTT.

The genes are TRBV6-1 and TRBJ2-7, with D maybe TRBD2 (5 bases). V was trimmed by 7 bases and J by 3 bases, leaving 10 bases between them. The V gene's germline CDR1 is MNHNS and CDR2 SASEGT. The CDR3 is 12 residues long. DNA for the CDR3: TGTGCCAGCAAGGAGGCCCTCTACGAGCAGTACTTC. Translation: CASKEALYEQYF.

The rearrangement joins TRBV7-2 to TRBJ2-1; TRBD1 is a possible D gene (5 bases). The length of the CDR3 is 14 residues. Germline V CDR1 and CDR2: SGHTA, FQGNSA. The germline V and J ends were trimmed by 4 bases and 9 bases, with 16 bases remaining between them. The CDR3 DNA reads as TGTGCCAGCAGCTCGGCCCCTAATAGGGGTGAGCAGTTCTTC. Residues: CASSSAPNRGEQFF.

This chain connects TRBV10-3 to TRBJ2-3; 7 bases agree with TRBD2. Germline lookup yields CDR1 ENHRY and CDR2 SYGVKD. The J segment lost 0 bases and the V segment lost 11 bases, leaving 5 bases of the junction unmatched. The CDR3 totals 13 residues. The CDR3: CAGGSGSTDTQYF. The DNA of the CDR3 is TGTGCCGGTGGTAGCGGGAGCACAGATACGCAGTATTTT.